A single sample gave rise to the 11 T cell receptor beta chains below, sequenced in a study of blood T cell repertoires in COVID-19. Method: immunoSEQ multiplex PCR; TCRdb's copy keeps in-frame clones and lacks some. In the table there are 65,000 to 90,000 clones, 70% to 90% of which are singletons. The specimen sequenced was peripheral blood. The receptors shown here come from a man older than 75 with COVID-19, enrolled during active disease.

The sample holds one count of this clone. In the same sample, other DNA sequences code for this CDR3. The rearrangement links TRBV18 to TRBJ1-1, with 10 bases lining up with TRBD1. The CDR3 spans 14 residues. The trim removed 3 bases at V and 4 bases at J, leaving 2 bases unmatched. Germline V gene lookup returns CDR1 KGHSH and CDR2 LQKENI. For the CDR3, the DNA is TGTGCCAGCTCACCTCGGACAGGGGGCACTGAAGCTTTCTTT. It encodes CASSPRTGGTEAFF.

This sequence joins TRBV5-4 and TRBJ2-1; no reliable D call. The CDR3 runs to 12 residues. Deletions cut 4 bases from V and 5 bases from J, with 7 bases between. From germline, CDR1 is SGHNT and CDR2 YYREEE (reference sequence). In DNA, the CDR3 is TGTGCCAGCAGCCCTAACCACAATGAGCAGTTCTTC. Translating it yields CASSPNHNEQFF.

This clone has a single count. The J gene is TRBJ2-1, the V gene TRBV18; 7 bases are shared with TRBD1. This CDR3 has 15 residues. In germline, CDR1 is KGHSH, CDR2 LQKENI. J gave up 0 bases and V 6 bases, and 5 bases lay outside the gene matches. CDR3 protein: CASSPRGSSYNEQFF. DNA of the CDR3: TGTGCCAGCTCTCCCAGGGGGAGCTCCTACAATGAGCAGTTCTTC.

The chain combines TRBV11-2 with TRBJ2-7; TRBD1 matches 8 bases. CDR1 and CDR2 (germline): SGHAT, FQNNGV. The CDR3 is 16 residues long. J was trimmed by 2 bases and V by 5 bases; bases with no gene match: 11. CDR3 region: CASSIAWTGKPYEQYF. The CDR3 nucleotides read TGTGCCAGCAGCATCGCTTGGACAGGGAAGCCCTACGAGCAGTACTTC.

The genes are TRBV7-8 and TRBJ2-7; perhaps TRBD2 as D (6 bases). V was trimmed by 5 bases and J by 2 bases, leaving 16 bases between them. The germline V gene has CDR1 SGHVS and CDR2 FQNEAQ. The CDR3 has 15 amino acids. CDR3 amino acids: CASSLNTGETYEQYF. The CDR3 coding sequence is TGTGCCAGCAGCCTGAACACGGGGGAGACCTACGAGCAGTACTTC.

This chain connects TRBV11-3 to TRBJ2-7, with 8 bases aligning to TRBD1. The V gene end was trimmed by 3 bases and the J gene end by 4 bases; junction bases not matched to a gene: 8. This CDR3 spans 15 amino acids. CDR1 SGHNT and CDR2 YENEEA come from the germline V gene. The chain's CDR3 is CASSLSGGNGYEQYF. DNA of the CDR3: TGTGCCAGCAGCTTGTCAGGGGGCAATGGGTACGAGCAGTACTTC.

This clone showed up just a few times. The V and J genes are TRBV23-1 and TRBJ1-4; maybe TRBD1 (6 bases). TRBV23-1 is annotated as an ORF whose role is uncertain. V lost 7 bases and J 0 bases, leaving 24 bases between the germline ends. The CDR3 loop spans 19 amino acids. This CDR3 is CASTQPVTGNGSTNEKLFF. The CDR3 region has the DNA TGCGCCAGCACCCAACCCGTCACAGGGAACGGCTCAACTAATGAAAAACTGTTTTTT.

The chain couples TRBV10-2 to TRBJ2-7, with 15 bases fitting TRBD2. Trimming cost V 6 bases and J 5 bases; bases outside gene matches: 11. Germline V gene lookup returns CDR1 WSHSY and CDR2 SAAADI. This CDR3 is built from 17 residues. This CDR3 is CASRRTSGGGLANEQYF. For the CDR3, the DNA is TGCGCCAGCAGAAGGACTAGCGGGGGGGGGCTGGCCAACGAGCAGTACTTC.

V gene TRBV25-1 combines with J gene TRBJ2-4; D is ambiguous. Per germline, CDR1 MGHDK and CDR2 SYGVNS. This CDR3 spans 16 amino acids. Trimming took off 3 bases at V and 0 bases at J, with 12 bases between the two ends. CDR3 DNA sequence: TGTGCCAGCAGTGAGGCCAGGCTACTAGCCAAAAACATTCAGTACTTC. Protein: CASSEARLLAKNIQYF.

This sequence joins TRBV5-1 and TRBJ2-5; 10 nucleotides agree with TRBD1. Germline loops: CDR1 SGHRS, CDR2 YFSETQ. Trimming at V came to 0 bases and at J to 4 bases, leaving 6 bases not matched to a gene. This CDR3 comprises 16 residues. CDR3 residues: CASSLGGQGGRETQYF. CDR3 sequence (DNA): TGCGCCAGCAGCTTGGGCGGACAGGGGGGTCGAGAGACCCAGTACTTC.

This chain joins TRBV5-4 and TRBJ2-7; the D gene is possibly TRBD2 (6 bases). V lost 4 bases to trimming and J lost 2 bases, with 13 bases between them. The CDR3 is 14 residues long. The germline V gene has CDR1 SGHNT and CDR2 YYREEE (reference sequence). CDR3 DNA sequence: TGTGCCAGCAGCCCGGGACTGGGAACCTACGAGCAGTACTTC. Protein: CASSPGLGTYEQYF.